This TCR beta chain was observed in a study of blood T cell repertoires in COVID-19. About the research overall: PBMCs, B-cell-depleted T cells, or T cells were the source of the cDNA or gDNA that made up the material.

Produced via immunoSEQ multiplex PCR; TCRdb's table is partial and in-frame only. The sample holds about 130,000 clones, more than 85% seen once. This CDR3 region has 14 residues. V was clipped by 4 bases and J by 7 bases, with 14 bases between them. Germline V lookup: CDR1 MDHEN, CDR2 SYDVKM. The receptor comes from a man aged 55 to 69 with COVID-19, enrolled during active disease. The chain recombines TRBV28 with TRBJ1-5, with D possibly TRBD1 on 5 matching bases. Material: peripheral blood. In DNA, the CDR3 is TGTGCCAGCAGTTCCCCAGGGTCGGGCCAGCCCCAGCATTTT. Protein sequence: CASSSPGSGQPQHF.